This T cell receptor (beta chain) was documented in a study of T cell changes during pregnancy in multiple sclerosis. Some clones are missing from TCRdb's copy, which holds only in-frame ones; the method was immunoSEQ multiplex PCR. This table holds about 60,000 clones, roughly 91% found once. A single count supports this clone. This CDR3 comprises 12 residues. V lost 8 bases and J lost 3; bases outside the gene matches: 4. Germline V gene lookup returns CDR1 SGHRS and CDR2 YFSETQ. Sample: peripheral blood, taken before pregnancy. The chain couples TRBV5-1 to TRBJ1-1, with 7 bases that match TRBD1. The TCR was taken from a female donor with multiple sclerosis, enrolled in a pregnancy study. The CDR3 loop reads CASRGQDTEAFF. The DNA for the CDR3 is TGCGCCAGTAGGGGGCAGGACACTGAAGCTTTCTTT.